This TCR beta chain is drawn from a study of control samples from healthy donors and cancer patients. This clone was seen a single time. Profiled with immunoSEQ multiplex PCR; TCRdb holds only in-frame clones, not every one. The table includes around 19,000 clones, approximately 80% detected once. The sample taken for sequencing was PBMCs. The TCR was taken from a woman between 65 and 79 years old with lung cancer.

The CDR3 sequence: CASSYVAGEHEQFF. CDR3 DNA sequence: TGTGCCAGCAGTTACGTCGCGGGAGAACATGAGCAGTTCTTC. The V gene is TRBV6-5, the J gene TRBJ2-1; 7 bases match TRBD2. The CDR3 extends over 14 amino acids. Germline lookup yields CDR1 MNHEY and CDR2 SVGAGI. V lost 2 bases and J lost 8; bases outside the gene matches: 6.